This TCR beta chain was identified in a study of breast tumors, draining lymph nodes, adjacent tissues. Points from the study as a whole: Tumor and nontumor repertoires were significantly more similar in luminal-like than in basal-like breast cancer. Tumors had less TCR diversity than lymph nodes, more than nontumor tissue. The data were judged consistent with most tumor T cells coming from lymph node and expanding in tumor. Tumor T cell lymph node origin was a supported hypothesis, not proven.

MiXCR, run by TCRdb on the multiplex PCR reads, gives a single entry per CDR3 protein. This sample has 70,000 or so distinct CDR3 sequences, with approximately 45% found just once. This clonotype is labeled medium-sized. Antigen unknown. Per germline, CDR1 SEHNR and CDR2 FQNEAQ (reference sequence). The V and J ends lost 5 bases and 5 bases, in that order; junction bases with no gene match: 8. This CDR3 region has 15 residues. The chain has TRBV7-9 and TRBJ2-1; 8 bases line up with TRBD1. The clonotype was recovered from a female donor with breast cancer. Some clones in this sample may be carry-over from other donors' samples. Sequencing used breast tumor tissue. The CDR3 reads CASSTGGLGNNEQFF. CDR3 bases: TGTGCCAGCAGCACAGGGGGTTTGGGTAACAATGAGCAGTTCTTC.